The rows below give T cell receptor beta chains drawn from one sample of a study of blood T cell repertoires in COVID-19. The data were produced by immunoSEQ multiplex PCR, yet TCRdb's version contains in-frame clones alone and is incomplete. This sample carries around 150,000 clones, roughly 80% of them seen once, and the ten largest clones take around 3.5%. Sequencing was performed on peripheral blood. All receptors derive from an elderly woman with acute or convalescent COVID-19. The CDR3 runs from the conserved cysteine through the conserved F or W. The D gene is left open where the match is weak. Some rows have no size entry. The others give once, few or many, or a class for an expanded clone.

v_call	clone_size	d_call	j_call	cdr3_nt	cdr3_aa
TRBV9	-	TRBD1	TRBJ2-7	TGTGCCAGCAGCGTAGGAGGGACAGGCTCCTACGAGCAGTACTTC	CASSVGGTGSYEQYF
TRBV5-1	-	-	TRBJ2-1	TGCGCCAGCAGCTTGGAGTCCGTCGGTCTGAATGAGCAGTTCTTC	CASSLESVGLNEQFF
TRBV7-9	-	TRBD1	TRBJ1-5	TGTGCCAGCAGCACAGACAGGGGCCCGTATAGCAATCAGCCCCAGCATTTT	CASSTDRGPYSNQPQHF
TRBV30	once	-	TRBJ1-3	TGTGCCTGGAGTGAGGGGTCGACTGGAAACACCATATATTTT	CAWSEGSTGNTIYF
TRBV5-1	-	TRBD1	TRBJ2-7	TGCGCCAGCAGCCCGGGCGAGACAGGGGGCTTCGAGCAGTACTTC	CASSPGETGGFEQYF
TRBV12-3/TRBV12-4	few	-	TRBJ1-3	TGTGCCAGCAGTGTATTCTCTGGAAACACCATATATTTT	CASSVFSGNTIYF
TRBV3-1/TRBV3-2	-	TRBD2	TRBJ2-3	TGTGCCAGCAGCCAAGATGGAATAGCGGGAGTGTATACGCAGTATTTT	CASSQDGIAGVYTQYF
TRBV7-3	-	-	TRBJ1-1	TGTGCCAGCAGCTTAAGGAGGGACACTGAAGCTTTCTTT	CASSLRRDTEAFF
TRBV10-3	-	TRBD1	TRBJ1-1	TGTGCCATCAGGGGACAGGGGAACACTGAAGCTTTCTTT	CAIRGQGNTEAFF
TRBV29-1	-	TRBD1	TRBJ1-2	TGCAGCGTTTCCGGACAGGGGAGGAACTATGGCTACACCTTC	CSVSGQGRNYGYTF
TRBV7-9	-	TRBD2	TRBJ2-7	TGTGCCGGGGGGGTAGCGGGGGCCCCCCCCCACGAGCAGTACTTC	CAGGVAGAPPHEQYF
TRBV4-2	-	-	TRBJ2-2	TGTGCCAGCAGCCAAGAAGGGGGTTCCACCGGGGAGCTGTTTTTT	CASSQEGGSTGELFF
TRBV12-3/TRBV12-4	-	-	TRBJ1-6	TGTGCCAGCAGTTTCAGTAATTCACCCCTCCACTTT	CASSFSNSPLHF
TRBV11-3	-	-	TRBJ2-3	TGTGCCAGCAGCCCCCCGGGCACAGATACGCAGTATTTT	CASSPPGTDTQYF
TRBV28	-	TRBD1	TRBJ2-3	TGTGCCAGCAGATTACAGGGGGCGGATACGCAGTATTTT	CASRLQGADTQYF
TRBV18	-	-	TRBJ1-1	TGTGCCAGCTCACTCGTTAACGGAGACACTGAAGCTTTCTTT	CASSLVNGDTEAFF
TRBV18	-	TRBD1	TRBJ1-6	TGTGCCAGCTCACCGGGGGACAGCAATTCACCCCTCCACTTT	CASSPGDSNSPLHF
TRBV7-9	-	-	TRBJ2-7	TGTGCCAGCAGCTTAGTGGGCCTCTTATACGAGCAGTACTTC	CASSLVGLLYEQYF
TRBV5-1	few	TRBD1	TRBJ1-2	TGCGCCAGCAGCCAGGAAGTACAGGGGGTAGTGGGCTACACCTTC	CASSQEVQGVVGYTF
TRBV7-9	-	-	TRBJ1-2	TGTGCCAGCAGCTTAGTGGGCAGATCCTATGGCTACACCTTC	CASSLVGRSYGYTF
TRBV25-1	-	-	TRBJ1-1	TGTGCCAGCAGCGGACAGACAAATCTGAACACTGAAGCTTTCTTT	CASSGQTNLNTEAFF
TRBV12-5	-	TRBD2	TRBJ2-3	TGTGCTAGTGGTTTGGGACTAGCGGGAGGTACAGATACGCAGTATTTT	CASGLGLAGGTDTQYF
TRBV7-2	-	TRBD1	TRBJ2-6	TGTGCCAGCAGCTCAACGGGACAGGGCAGCTCTGGGGCCAACGTCCTGACTTTC	CASSSTGQGSSGANVLTF
TRBV12-3/TRBV12-4	-	-	TRBJ2-5	TGTGCCAGCAGCCTTGAGACCCAGTACTTC	CASSLETQYF
TRBV5-6	-	TRBD1	TRBJ1-2	TGTGCCAGCAGCCGGGGACAGGGTGAGGGTGGCTACACCTTC	CASSRGQGEGGYTF
TRBV7-2	-	-	TRBJ1-5	TGTGCCAGCAGCCCGCGGGTGGGTAGCAATCAGCCCCAGCATTTT	CASSPRVGSNQPQHF
TRBV29-1	-	-	TRBJ1-2	TGCAGCGTTGAAGATCGATGGTACAGAGATGGCTACACCTTC	CSVEDRWYRDGYTF
TRBV30	-	-	TRBJ1-5	TGTGCCTGGAGTGATCCCGGTGGGCCCCAGCATTTT	CAWSDPGGPQHF
TRBV5-1	-	-	TRBJ1-3	TGCGCCAGCAGCTTTGCAGGTTACGGAAACACCATATATTTT	CASSFAGYGNTIYF
TRBV6-5	-	-	TRBJ2-3	TGTGCCAGCAGTTATAACTGGCCTCCAGGGGATACGCAGTATTTT	CASSYNWPPGDTQYF
TRBV7-8	few	-	TRBJ1-4	TGTGCCAGCAGCTTCCTTGTAGCAACTAATGAAAAACTGTTTTTT	CASSFLVATNEKLFF
TRBV5-1	-	-	TRBJ2-5	TGCGCCAGCAGTGTGAACTTCCAAGAGACCCAGTACTTC	CASSVNFQETQYF
TRBV6-6	-	-	TRBJ2-4	TGTGCCAGCAGTTTCCAGCGGACCCATTACATTCAGTACTTC	CASSFQRTHYIQYF
TRBV18	-	TRBD1	TRBJ1-1	TGTGCCAGCTCACGCGGGACAGCGGATTACACTGAAGCTTTCTTT	CASSRGTADYTEAFF
TRBV7-6	-	TRBD1	TRBJ1-4	TGTGCCAGCAGCGGACAGGGAAGAAGTAGTGAAAAACTGTTTTTT	CASSGQGRSSEKLFF
TRBV11-3	-	TRBD2	TRBJ2-1	TGTGCCAGCAGCTTAGATACTAGCGGGAGTCTGAGTGAGCAGTTCTTC	CASSLDTSGSLSEQFF
TRBV9	few	TRBD1	TRBJ1-1	TGTGCCAGCAGCGTCCGGGACAGCGAAGCTTTCTTT	CASSVRDSEAFF
TRBV11-2	-	TRBD2	TRBJ2-5	TGTGCCAGCAGCTTAGATTGGGGGGAGGGGGAGACCCAGTACTTC	CASSLDWGEGETQYF
TRBV6-1	-	-	TRBJ2-6	TGTGCCAGCAGTGAAAAGGGGAACGGGGCCAACGTCCTGACTTTC	CASSEKGNGANVLTF
TRBV20-1	-	-	TRBJ1-1	TGCAGTGCTAGTGCGGCAGGGATTCTTGAAGCTTTCTTT	CSASAAGILEAFF
TRBV2	once	-	TRBJ2-3	TGTGCCAGCAGTGAAGGGAGAGCAGATACGCAGTATTTT	CASSEGRADTQYF
TRBV29-1	once	TRBD2	TRBJ2-1	TGCAGCGCAGCGGGAGGGCAGGGAAGGGAGCAGTTCTTC	CSAAGGQGREQFF
TRBV11-2	-	-	TRBJ1-1	TGTGCCAGCAGTTCGATGGGGGGGACTGAAGCTTTCTTT	CASSSMGGTEAFF
TRBV19	-	-	TRBJ2-1	TGTGCCAGTAGTATAGGGGGTAGCGTGGGTGAGCAGTTCTTC	CASSIGGSVGEQFF
TRBV27	few	TRBD1	TRBJ1-6	TGTGCCAGCAGTTTATCCCCCAAACCGGGACAGGGGATCGACTCCTATAATTCACCCCTCCACTTT	CASSLSPKPGQGIDSYNSPLHF
TRBV29-1	-	TRBD1	TRBJ1-2	TGCAGCGCAGGTTCCGGGACAGACTATGGCTACACCTTC	CSAGSGTDYGYTF
TRBV27	once	-	TRBJ2-1	TGTGCCAGCAGTTCGAGACAGGCGAATGAGCAGTTCTTC	CASSSRQANEQFF
TRBV7-3	-	-	TRBJ2-2	TGTGCCAGCAGCCCCTCTTCTAGTGGCGGGGAGCTGTTTTTT	CASSPSSSGGELFF
TRBV6-2/TRBV6-3	-	-	TRBJ1-1	TGTGCCAGCAGTTACTCGTACAGGCCGAACACTGAAGCTTTCTTT	CASSYSYRPNTEAFF
TRBV19	-	TRBD2	TRBJ2-1	TGTGCCAGTAGTGGGACTAGCGGGAGGGTCAATGAGCAGTTCTTC	CASSGTSGRVNEQFF
TRBV30	few	TRBD1	TRBJ1-1	TGTGCGGGGGACGTGACCGGGACAGGCTCCTCTGAAGCTTTCTTT	CAGDVTGTGSSEAFF
TRBV19	once	-	TRBJ2-7	TGTGCCACCTCAAACAGGGTAAGCGAGCAGTACTTC	CATSNRVSEQYF